The clone carrying this T cell receptor beta chain was detected a few times. The library gave individual cDNA molecules unique molecular identifiers. In the study's own analysis: Per-sample TCR counts ranged from about 20,000 to 690,600, median roughly 96,000. TCRdb re-derived calls from the RACE reads in MiXCR, one entry per CDR3 protein. The V and J calls shown here were made by TCRdb, not taken from the authors' results. In the table there are under 95,000 distinct CDR3 sequences, 8.5% of which are singletons. These data come from a study of human T cells and chemical hapten exposure. In the study overall: Weekly diphenylcyclopropenone doses were given to patients' scalps across the approximately 26-week study.

Specified time point: pre-sensitization, week 0. Stated treatment: therapeutic diphenylcyclopropenone sensitization with weekly scalp DPC. This specimen consisted of whole blood, obtained in connection with sensitization to the hapten diphenylcyclopropenone (DPC). This TCR derives from a middle-aged man with alopecia areata. Some clones in this sample may be carry-over from other donors' samples.

CDR3 DNA: TGCAGTGCTAGTGACCGCCGTGGGGTGAATACGCAGTATTTT. Encoded protein: CSASDRRGVNTQYF. This chain links TRBV20-1 with TRBJ2-3; D is unresolved. Looked up from germline, CDR1 is DFQATT and CDR2 is SNEGSKA (reference sequence). Trimming cost V 3 bases and J 7 bases, with 17 bases left between them. The CDR3 is 14 residues long.